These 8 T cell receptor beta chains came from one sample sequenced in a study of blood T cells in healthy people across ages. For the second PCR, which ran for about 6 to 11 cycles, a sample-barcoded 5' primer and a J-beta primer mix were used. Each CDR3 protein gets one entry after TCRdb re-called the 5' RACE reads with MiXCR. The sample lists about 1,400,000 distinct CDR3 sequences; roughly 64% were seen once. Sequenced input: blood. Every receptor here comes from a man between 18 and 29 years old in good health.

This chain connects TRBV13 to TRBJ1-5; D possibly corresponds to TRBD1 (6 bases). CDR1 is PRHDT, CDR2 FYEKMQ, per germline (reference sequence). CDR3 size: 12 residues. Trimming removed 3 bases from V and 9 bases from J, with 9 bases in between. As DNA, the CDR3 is TGTGCCAGCAGCTTGACAGGTGCGCCCCAGCATTTT. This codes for CASSLTGAPQHF.

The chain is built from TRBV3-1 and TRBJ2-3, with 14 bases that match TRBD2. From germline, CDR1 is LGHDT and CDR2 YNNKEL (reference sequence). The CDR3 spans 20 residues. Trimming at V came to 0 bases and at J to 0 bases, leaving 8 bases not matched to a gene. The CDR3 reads CASSQDIRLAGGYSTDTQYF. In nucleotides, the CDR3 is TGTGCCAGCAGCCAAGATATTCGACTAGCGGGGGGGTATAGCACAGATACGCAGTATTTT.

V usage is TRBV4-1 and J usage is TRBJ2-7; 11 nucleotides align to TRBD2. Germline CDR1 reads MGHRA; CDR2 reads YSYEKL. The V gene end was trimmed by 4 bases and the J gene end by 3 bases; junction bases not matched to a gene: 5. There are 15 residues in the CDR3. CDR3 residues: CASSRPLAGVYEQYF. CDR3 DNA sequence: TGCGCCAGCAGCCGCCCACTAGCGGGAGTCTACGAGCAGTACTTC.

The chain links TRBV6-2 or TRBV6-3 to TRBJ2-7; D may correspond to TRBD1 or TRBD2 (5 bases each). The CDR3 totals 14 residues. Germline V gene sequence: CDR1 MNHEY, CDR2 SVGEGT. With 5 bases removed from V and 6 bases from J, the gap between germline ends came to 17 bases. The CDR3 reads CASSTGTPFGEQYF. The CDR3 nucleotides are TGTGCCAGCAGTACCGGGACGCCCTTCGGCGAGCAGTACTTC.

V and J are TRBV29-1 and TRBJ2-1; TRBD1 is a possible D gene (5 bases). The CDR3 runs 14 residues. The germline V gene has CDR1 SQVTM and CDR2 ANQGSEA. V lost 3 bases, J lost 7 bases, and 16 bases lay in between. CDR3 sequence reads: CSVDMGRSGNEQFF. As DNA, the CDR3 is TGCAGCGTTGATATGGGGCGGTCCGGGAATGAGCAGTTCTTC.

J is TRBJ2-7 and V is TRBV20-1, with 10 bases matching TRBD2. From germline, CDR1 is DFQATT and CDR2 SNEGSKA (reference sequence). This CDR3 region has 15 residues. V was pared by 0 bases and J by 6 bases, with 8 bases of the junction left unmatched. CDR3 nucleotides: TGCAGTGCTAGAGATTCTCCTAGCGGGAGCCTCGAGCAGTACTTC. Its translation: CSARDSPSGSLEQYF.

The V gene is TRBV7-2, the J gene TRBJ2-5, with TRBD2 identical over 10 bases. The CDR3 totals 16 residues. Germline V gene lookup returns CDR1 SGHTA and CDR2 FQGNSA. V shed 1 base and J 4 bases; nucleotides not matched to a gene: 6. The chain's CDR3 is CASSLEAGGYGETQYF. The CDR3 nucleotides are TGTGCCAGCAGCTTAGAAGCGGGGGGGTATGGAGAGACCCAGTACTTC.

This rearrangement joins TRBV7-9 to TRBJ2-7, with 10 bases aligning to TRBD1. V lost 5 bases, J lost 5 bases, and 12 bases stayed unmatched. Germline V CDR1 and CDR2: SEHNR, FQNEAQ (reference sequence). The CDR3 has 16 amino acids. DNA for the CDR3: TGTGCCAGCAGCCAGACACCGGGACAGGGGTGGAACGAGCAGTACTTC. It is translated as CASSQTPGQGWNEQYF.